One sample yielded the 30 T cell receptor beta chains listed below, sequenced in a study of blood T cell repertoires in COVID-19. Using immunoSEQ multiplex PCR, the repertoire was profiled, and TCRdb retains in-frame clones only, with some absent. Of under 250,000 clones listed, roughly 85% are singletons. The sequenced material came from peripheral blood. The receptors were gathered from a woman aged 70-85 years with COVID-19, enrolled during active disease.

The chain combines TRBV7-9 with TRBJ1-2; 10 bases align to TRBD1. This CDR3 contains 14 residues. Trimming at V came to 5 bases and at J to 8 bases, leaving 8 bases not matched to a gene. Germline V gives CDR1 SEHNR, CDR2 FQNEAQ (reference sequence). The CDR3 loop is CASSNTGTGEGYTF. CDR3 DNA: TGTGCCAGCAGCAACACCGGGACAGGGGAAGGCTACACCTTC.

This clone appeared once. This rearrangement joins TRBV6-1 to TRBJ1-4; D not resolved. The germline CDR1 and CDR2 sequences are MNHNS and SASEGT. Between the trimmed V and J ends, which lost 1 base and 5 bases, there was a span of 8 bases. CDR3 length: 14 residues. The CDR3 nucleotides are TGTGCCAGCAGTGAAGGCACGAGGAATGAAAAACTGTTTTTT. Translated: CASSEGTRNEKLFF.

V gene TRBV5-6 combines with J gene TRBJ2-7; D is perhaps TRBD2 (5 bases). Between the trimmed V and J ends, which lost 2 bases and 0 bases, there was a span of 15 bases. Per germline, CDR1 SGHDT and CDR2 YYEEEE. CDR3 length: 16 amino acids. The CDR3 here is CASSFRANSASYEQYF. The CDR3 nucleotides are TGTGCCAGCAGCTTTCGGGCTAATAGCGCCTCCTACGAGCAGTACTTC.

The chain has TRBV5-1 and TRBJ1-6; D might be TRBD1 (5 bases). Germline lookup yields CDR1 SGHRS and CDR2 YFSETQ. CDR3 length: 15 residues. V was trimmed by 4 bases and J by 0 bases, leaving 8 bases between them. The CDR3 sequence is CASSTQGSYNSPLHF. Written as DNA, the CDR3 is TGCGCCAGCAGCACTCAGGGCTCCTATAATTCACCCCTCCACTTT.

CDR3 bases: TGTGCCAGCAGCCCCTCCGGGGCCGGGGAGCTGTTTTTT. The encoded protein is CASSPSGAGELFF. The chain uses TRBV7-3 and TRBJ2-2, with TRBD2 as a possible D gene (5 bases). Trimming shortened V by 5 bases and J by 6 bases, and 10 bases separated the two germline ends. The CDR3 length is 13 residues. Germline CDR1 and CDR2: SGHTA and FQGTGA. The variable domain in full, with the rest retrieved from reference TRBV7-3 and TRBJ2-2, is GAGVSQTPSNKVTEKGKYVELRCDPISGHTALYWYRQSLGQGPEFLIYFQGTGAADDSGLPNDRFFAVRPEGSVSTLKIQRTERGDSAVYLCASSPSGAGELFFGEGSRLTVL.

The rearrangement links TRBV6-4 to TRBJ1-1; 8 bases match TRBD1. The CDR3 extends over 13 amino acids. Germline trimming cut 3 bases from V and 3 bases from J; bases unmatched to any gene: 0. The germline V gene encodes CDR1 MRHNA and CDR2 SNTAGT. The CDR3 loop reads CASSEDRDTEAFF. CDR3 bases: TGTGCCAGCAGTGAGGACAGGGACACTGAAGCTTTCTTT.

This clone was counted many times. The chain employs TRBV5-1 and TRBJ2-2, with TRBD1 matching over 8 bases. With V trimmed by 2 bases and J by 6 bases, 6 bases remained unmatched. The CDR3 is made up of 15 amino acids. The germline CDR1 and CDR2 sequences are SGHRS and YFSETQ. CDR3: CASSLSQGGPGELFF. CDR3 DNA sequence: TGCGCCAGCAGCTTATCACAGGGGGGCCCCGGGGAGCTGTTTTTT.

The V call is TRBV7-2, the J call TRBJ2-2; 8 nucleotides align to TRBD1. Germline V gives CDR1 SGHTA, CDR2 FQGNSA. Germline trimming cut 5 bases from V and 6 bases from J; bases unmatched to any gene: 5. This CDR3 spans 14 amino acids. In DNA form, the CDR3 reads TGTGCCAGCAGCCCGCAGGGGGCGGCCGGGGAGCTGTTTTTT. Its protein is CASSPQGAAGELFF.

This clone was recorded at least ten times. V is TRBV29-1 and J is TRBJ2-7, with D possibly TRBD2 on 5 matching bases. The CDR3 covers 12 residues. The germline V gene encodes CDR1 SQVTM and CDR2 ANQGSEA. The V end was cut by 4 bases, the J end by 0 bases, with 7 bases between. CDR3: CSVVGDSYEQYF. Here the CDR3 DNA reads TGCAGCGTTGTCGGGGACTCCTACGAGCAGTACTTC.

This clone was detected a few times. This rearrangement joins TRBV7-8 to TRBJ1-2, with D perhaps TRBD1 (6 bases). V shed 3 bases and J shed 2 bases, with 10 bases lying between them. The V gene's germline CDR1 is SGHVS and CDR2 FQNEAQ. The CDR3 consists of 14 residues. The CDR3 protein is CASSLFQGNYGYTF. CDR3 sequence (DNA): TGTGCCAGCAGCTTGTTCCAGGGGAACTATGGCTACACCTTC.

The chain joins TRBV19 to TRBJ2-2; TRBD1 matches at 7 bases. With V trimmed by 2 bases and J by 1 base, 1 base remained unmatched. Germline V gene lookup returns CDR1 LNHDA and CDR2 SQIVND (reference sequence). This CDR3 contains 15 residues. CDR3 coding DNA: TGTGCCAGTAGTATACACAGGGGGAACACCGGGGAGCTGTTTTTT. Its translation: CASSIHRGNTGELFF.

This rearrangement joins TRBV27 to TRBJ1-2, with TRBD1 matching 7 bases. The CDR3 runs 18 residues. CDR1 MNHEY and CDR2 SMNVEV come from the germline V gene (reference sequence). The V gene end was trimmed by 6 bases and the J gene end by 4 bases; junction bases not matched to a gene: 20. CDR3 sequence reads: CASRPPGTVGARGYGYTF. CDR3 nucleotide sequence: TGTGCCAGCAGGCCTCCCGGGACAGTGGGAGCGAGGGGCTATGGCTACACCTTC.

This chain joins TRBV7-9 and TRBJ2-7; 7 bases are a match to TRBD2. Trimming cost V 3 bases and J 4 bases; bases outside gene matches: 6. The CDR3 sequence is 14 residues long. CDR1 is SEHNR and CDR2 is FQNEAQ in the germline V gene (reference sequence). The CDR3 nucleotides are TGTGCCAGCAGCTTCGGGTTCGGGGGGTACGAGCAGTACTTC. As protein: CASSFGFGGYEQYF.

The chain combines TRBV30 with TRBJ1-3, with TRBD1 identical over 7 bases. The CDR3 has 14 amino acids. Germline V gene lookup returns CDR1 GTSNPN and CDR2 SVGIG (reference sequence). The V gene end was trimmed by 2 bases and the J gene end by 6 bases; junction bases not matched to a gene: 7. The CDR3 DNA reads as TGTGCCTGGAGTAGAGGGGGCGCCGAAAACACCATATATTTT. Its protein is CAWSRGGAENTIYF.

The gene calls are TRBV29-1 and TRBJ2-5; TRBD2 agrees at 9 bases. V trimming: 0 bases; J trimming: 4 bases; junction bases outside the gene matches: 9. Germline assignment: CDR1 SQVTM and CDR2 ANQGSEA. The CDR3 has 16 amino acids. The CDR3: CSVEDSGAGGLETQYF. The CDR3 DNA sequence: TGCAGCGTTGAAGATTCGGGAGCGGGAGGTTTAGAGACCCAGTACTTC.

The chain carries TRBV5-8 and TRBJ2-7, with 11 nucleotides matching TRBD2. V trimming: 1 base; J trimming: 6 bases; junction bases outside the gene matches: 3. The CDR3 spans 14 residues. CDR1 and CDR2 from the germline V gene are SGHTS and YDEGEE. CDR3 in DNA: TGTGCCAGCAGCTTGAGACTAGCGGGACGCGAGCAGTACTTC. Translating gives CASSLRLAGREQYF.

This clone has a single count. The J gene is TRBJ2-1, the V gene TRBV9, with 9 bases fitting TRBD1. In germline, CDR1 is SGDLS, CDR2 YYNGEE. The junction had 13 bases not matched to a gene; V was cut back by 3 bases and J by 6 bases. The CDR3 runs 17 residues. CDR3 sequence reads: CASSADHPGTGPNEQFF. The CDR3 DNA sequence: TGTGCCAGCAGCGCCGACCACCCCGGGACAGGGCCCAATGAGCAGTTCTTC.

This clone showed up just once. The chain employs TRBV24-1 and TRBJ2-5; 12 positions match TRBD2. This CDR3 has 15 residues. CDR1 and CDR2 from the germline V gene are KGHDR and SFDVKD. The J segment lost 5 bases and the V segment lost 3 bases, leaving 3 bases of the junction unmatched. The CDR3 loop is CATSDPGTSGETQYF. The CDR3 nucleotides read TGTGCCACCAGTGATCCCGGGACTAGCGGGGAGACCCAGTACTTC.

Only a few counts were recorded for this clone. The chain is built from TRBV2 and TRBJ2-1, with 11 bases that match TRBD2. Germline values: CDR1 SNHLY, CDR2 FYNNEI. The CDR3 covers 17 residues. V lost 5 bases, J lost 2 bases, and 8 bases stayed unmatched. The CDR3 is CASSWGVSGRAYNEQFF. CDR3 in DNA: TGTGCCAGCAGTTGGGGGGTTAGCGGGAGGGCCTACAATGAGCAGTTCTTC.

This chain uses TRBV6-5 with TRBJ1-5; 7 nucleotides align to TRBD1. V gave up 5 bases and J gave up 5 bases; unmatched junction bases: 3. Germline V CDR1 and CDR2: MNHEY, SVGAGI. The CDR3 is 13 residues long. The chain's CDR3 is CASSPGTDQPQHF. CDR3 sequence (DNA): TGTGCCAGCAGTCCCGGGACAGATCAGCCCCAGCATTTT.

This chain connects TRBV12-3 or TRBV12-4 to TRBJ2-1; D not certain. This CDR3 is built from 12 residues. V was pared by 4 bases and J by 3 bases, with 4 bases between. The CDR3 bases are TGTGCCAGCAGTTCCGGCTACAATGAGCAGTTCTTC. Translated, it gives CASSSGYNEQFF.

This clone is a singleton in its sample. J is TRBJ2-6 and V is TRBV4-2, with D tentatively TRBD1 (6 bases). The CDR3 totals 19 residues. CDR1 and CDR2 from the germline V gene are LGHNA and YNFKEQ. The V and J ends lost 0 bases and 0 bases respectively, with 15 bases between them. CDR3 in amino acids: CASSQEGSTGPSGANVLTF. The CDR3 DNA follows: TGTGCCAGCAGCCAAGAGGGATCAACAGGGCCCTCTGGGGCCAACGTCCTGACTTTC.

Written as DNA, the CDR3 is TGCGCCAGCAGCGCTTTGACAGGGTCGGACACCATATATTTT. Amino acid sequence: CASSALTGSDTIYF. The rearrangement joins TRBV5-1 to TRBJ1-3, with 7 bases lining up with TRBD1. The junction had 9 bases not matched to a gene; V was cut back by 4 bases and J by 8 bases. CDR1 and CDR2 from the germline V gene are SGHRS and YFSETQ. The CDR3 has 14 residues.

This clone was counted between two and nine times. The chain employs TRBV7-9 and TRBJ2-1; a possible D gene is TRBD2 (6 bases). CDR3 length: 15 residues. Germline V gene data show CDR1 as SEHNR and CDR2 as FQNEAQ (reference sequence). With 5 bases removed from V and 7 bases from J, the gap between germline ends came to 18 bases. This CDR3 reads CASSILGLTRNEQFF. The CDR3 region has the DNA TGTGCCAGCAGCATACTAGGACTAACCCGTAATGAGCAGTTCTTC.

The chain carries TRBV9 and TRBJ1-1; D ambiguous. The V and J ends lost 0 bases and 3 bases respectively, with 6 bases between them. Germline lookup yields CDR1 SGDLS and CDR2 YYNGEE. This CDR3 comprises 13 residues. CDR3 protein: CASSVGVDTEAFF. The DNA of the CDR3 is TGTGCCAGCAGCGTAGGCGTTGACACTGAAGCTTTCTTT.

This chain joins TRBV2 and TRBJ1-4; unclear D gene. The CDR3 spans 16 residues. The V and J ends lost 3 bases and 0 bases respectively, with 11 bases between them. CDR1 is SNHLY and CDR2 is FYNNEI in the germline V gene. The CDR3 reads CASSDKQPATNEKLFF. Written as DNA, the CDR3 is TGTGCCAGCAGTGATAAACAACCTGCAACTAATGAAAAACTGTTTTTT.

This clone was picked up one time. Other DNA sequences in the same sample also yield this CDR3. The rearrangement links TRBV29-1 to TRBJ1-2; D gene unclear. Germline V gene lookup returns CDR1 SQVTM and CDR2 ANQGSEA. V dropped 2 bases and J dropped 7 bases, with 8 bases sitting between them. There are 11 residues in the CDR3. CDR3 region: CSVERSSGYTF. The CDR3 coding sequence is TGCAGCGTTGAACGTAGCAGTGGCTACACCTTC.

This chain connects TRBV7-2 to TRBJ2-7; 12 bases fit TRBD2. Germline V gene data show CDR1 as SGHTA and CDR2 as FQGNSA. The CDR3 contains 16 residues. The ends lost 5 bases at V and 6 bases at J; junction bases unmatched: 11. This chain's CDR3 is CASSQGTSGPRVEQYF. CDR3 bases: TGTGCCAGCAGCCAAGGGACTAGCGGGCCGAGGGTCGAGCAGTACTTC.

The gene calls are TRBV6-2 or TRBV6-3 and TRBJ2-1; no definite D call. CDR3 size: 13 residues. Per germline, CDR1 MNHEY and CDR2 SVGEGT. V was shortened by 5 bases and J by 4 bases, with 9 bases between the two germline ends. CDR3 coding DNA: TGTGCCAGCAGTGGGCTTGCATACAATGAGCAGTTCTTC. Encoded protein: CASSGLAYNEQFF.

This chain connects TRBV5-1 to TRBJ2-1; 7 nucleotides match TRBD2. The V gene end was trimmed by 4 bases and the J gene end by 4 bases; junction bases not matched to a gene: 8. In germline, CDR1 is SGHRS, CDR2 YFSETQ. This CDR3 comprises 15 residues. The CDR3 bases are TGCGCCAGCAGCCCGGGGGGACTTAATTACAATGAGCAGTTCTTC. This translates into CASSPGGLNYNEQFF.